The 29 T cell receptor beta chains listed next were all sequenced from one sample in a study of ipilimumab plus nivolumab after autologous stem cell transplantation. The protocol was immunoSEQ multiplex PCR, while the TCRdb copy is restricted to in-frame clones and leaves out a portion. The table has 15,000 or so clones, around four fifths seen once. The sample in question was PBMCs, obtained in a trial of ipilimumab plus nivolumab as post-transplant consolidation. Receptors were obtained from a male donor with diffuse large B-cell lymphoma.

The genes are TRBV27 and TRBJ2-2; D gene uncertain. Germline V gene sequence: CDR1 MNHEY, CDR2 SMNVEV (reference sequence). V shed 0 bases and J shed 2 bases, with 7 bases lying between them. The CDR3 totals 15 residues. Written as DNA, the CDR3 is TGTGCCAGCAGTTTATCGCTAGTTAACACCGGGGAGCTGTTTTTT. Translating gives CASSLSLVNTGELFF.

The chain couples TRBV7-6 to TRBJ2-5; the D is unclear. With 4 bases removed from V and 0 bases from J, the gap between germline ends came to 6 bases. The CDR3 length is 13 residues. Germline lookup yields CDR1 SGHVS and CDR2 FNYEAQ. CDR3 region: CASSSVYQETQYF. CDR3 nucleotides: TGTGCCAGCAGCTCCGTGTACCAAGAGACCCAGTACTTC. Full variable domain (remainder filled in from reference TRBV7-6 and TRBJ2-5): GAGVSQSPRYKVTKRGQDVALRCDPISGHVSLYWYRQALGQGPEFLTYFNYEAQQDKSGLPNDRFSAERPEGSISTLTIQRTEQRDSAMYRCASSSVYQETQYFGPGTRLLVL.

The chain employs TRBV19 and TRBJ2-7; D possibly matches TRBD1 or TRBD2 (6 bases each). CDR1 is LNHDA and CDR2 is SQIVND in the germline V gene (reference sequence). Trimming removed 1 base from V and 6 bases from J, with 16 bases in between. The CDR3 sequence is 15 residues long. CDR3 residues: CASSIVAARGGEQYF. Written as DNA, the CDR3 is TGTGCCAGTAGTATAGTAGCGGCCCGAGGGGGCGAGCAGTACTTC.

About this clone: A far larger clone lies a single base away; this is likely a read error. The same CDR3 is also encoded by other DNA sequences in this sample. The V gene is TRBV5-5, the J gene TRBJ2-5; D perhaps matches TRBD2 (6 bases). The J call may be wrong; the DNA end is better matched by TRBJ2-7. CDR1 is SGHKS and CDR2 is YYEKEE in the germline V gene (reference sequence). CDR3 length: 12 residues. Here the CDR3 reads CASSSAGYEQYF. CDR3 coding DNA: TGTGCCAGCAGCTCAGCGGGCTACGAGCAGTACTTC.

Points on this clone: Other DNA sequences in this specimen translate into the identical CDR3. This rearrangement joins TRBV5-1 to TRBJ1-2; D is undetermined. The germline V gene has CDR1 SGHRS and CDR2 YFSETQ. The CDR3 length is 13 residues. V was clipped by 0 bases and J by 2 bases, with 5 bases between them. The CDR3 coding sequence is TGCGCCAGCAGCTTGGAACCCAACTATGGCTACACCTTC. This codes for CASSLEPNYGYTF.

The J gene is TRBJ1-2, the V gene TRBV6-1, with D possibly being TRBD1 (5 bases). Germline V gives CDR1 MNHNS, CDR2 SASEGT. Trimming took 2 bases from V and 6 from J, leaving 16 bases between them. The CDR3 sequence is 15 residues long. CDR3 sequence reads: CASSEFGGTPDGYTF. The CDR3 DNA reads as TGTGCCAGCAGTGAATTTGGAGGGACGCCCGATGGCTACACCTTC.

By sample fraction, this clone is medium-sized. This specimen includes other DNA sequences encoding the same CDR3. CDR3 in amino acids: CASSLGTQPQHF. The CDR3, as DNA: TGTGCCAGCAGCTTAGGGACTCAGCCCCAGCATTTT. The rearrangement links TRBV7-9 to TRBJ1-5; D unresolved. This CDR3 is built from 12 residues. Trimming removed 1 base at V and 6 bases at J, with 4 bases between. CDR1 SEHNR and CDR2 FQNEAQ come from the germline V gene (reference sequence).

The chain links TRBV6-6 to TRBJ2-7, with a weak D call TRBD1 (8 bases). This CDR3 has 15 residues. Germline V gene sequence: CDR1 MNHNY, CDR2 SVGAGI (reference sequence). V lost 6 bases, J lost 1 base, and 16 bases lay in between. The chain's CDR3 is CASRGGQGGSYEQYF. CDR3 nucleotides: TGTGCCAGCAGAGGCGGACAGGGAGGGTCCTACGAGCAGTACTTC.

The chain is built from TRBV2 and TRBJ1-4; 9 nucleotides align to TRBD1. Germline trimming cut 6 bases from V and 5 bases from J; bases unmatched to any gene: 10. This CDR3 is built from 16 residues. Germline assignment: CDR1 SNHLY and CDR2 FYNNEI. CDR3 in amino acids: CASSAAKGQGNEKLFF. The CDR3 bases are TGTGCCAGCAGCGCCGCCAAGGGACAGGGAAATGAAAAACTGTTTTTT.

The sample holds one count of this clone. The V call is TRBV4-2, the J call TRBJ2-7; 8 nucleotides line up with TRBD2. This CDR3 has 14 amino acids. V was clipped by 4 bases and J by 4 bases; unmatched bases: 6. Germline V gene data show CDR1 as LGHNA and CDR2 as YNFKEQ. The CDR3 here is CASSPSGGSYEQYF. Written as DNA, the CDR3 is TGTGCCAGCAGCCCCAGCGGGGGTTCTTACGAGCAGTACTTC.

Only one count was recorded for this clone. Distinct nucleotide sequences in the sample also encode this CDR3. This rearrangement joins TRBV5-6 to TRBJ2-1; D is unresolved. The V gene's germline CDR1 is SGHDT and CDR2 YYEEEE. Trimming took off 0 bases at V and 2 bases at J, with 6 bases between the two ends. The CDR3 spans 14 residues. CDR3 bases: TGTGCCAGCAGCTTGGTTAGGGCCTACAATGAGCAGTTCTTC. It specifies CASSLVRAYNEQFF.

This chain's CDR3 is CASSFDSSYGYTF. The CDR3 DNA reads as TGCGCCAGCAGCTTTGACAGTTCCTATGGCTACACCTTC. The chain carries TRBV5-1 and TRBJ1-2; D perhaps matches TRBD1 (5 bases). Germline assignment: CDR1 SGHRS and CDR2 YFSETQ. V shed 2 bases and J shed 4 bases, with 9 bases lying between them. CDR3 size: 13 residues.

This chain joins TRBV18 and TRBJ2-1, with D possibly being TRBD2 (5 bases). There are 18 residues in the CDR3. The germline V gene encodes CDR1 KGHSH and CDR2 LQKENI. V was trimmed by 6 bases and J by 3 bases, leaving 24 bases between them. The CDR3 coding sequence is TGTGCCAGCTCCTCCCGGGGAATCAGCGGACTCCTCTACAATGAGCAGTTCTTC. It codes for CASSSRGISGLLYNEQFF.

The chain combines TRBV29-1 with TRBJ1-2; possibly TRBD1 for D (5 bases). This CDR3 comprises 12 residues. Trimming pared 0 bases from V and 7 bases from J, leaving 9 bases between. CDR1 and CDR2 (germline): SQVTM, ANQGSEA. DNA of the CDR3: TGCAGCGTTGAAGATCAGAGGGGTGGCTACACCTTC. It translates to CSVEDQRGGYTF.

V and J are TRBV4-3 and TRBJ2-1, with 12 bases fitting TRBD2. V was clipped by 0 bases and J by 8 bases; unmatched bases: 11. The CDR3 is 18 residues long. Germline V CDR1 and CDR2: LGHNA, YSLEER. The chain's CDR3 is CASSQDPASGGGRDEQFF. The DNA for the CDR3 is TGCGCCAGCAGCCAAGACCCGGCTAGCGGGGGGGGGAGGGATGAGCAGTTCTTC.

This chain links TRBV6-5 with TRBJ2-3; the match to TRBD1 covers 7 bases. V lost 8 bases, J lost 8 bases, and 10 bases stayed unmatched. Germline-derived CDR1 and CDR2 are MNHEY and SVGAGI. The CDR3 consists of 13 residues. The CDR3 nucleotides are TGTGCCAGCGCACCGGGACAGCTTGCTACGCAGTATTTT. Amino acid sequence: CASAPGQLATQYF.

Only one count was recorded for this clone. The chain joins TRBV6-6 to TRBJ2-7, with 9 bases fitting TRBD2. This CDR3 has 14 residues. The V gene end was trimmed by 4 bases and the J gene end by 0 bases; junction bases not matched to a gene: 1. Germline CDR1 reads MNHNY; CDR2 reads SVGAGI (reference sequence). The CDR3 here is CASSSGLASYEQYF. CDR3 DNA sequence: TGTGCCAGCAGTTCGGGACTAGCCTCCTACGAGCAGTACTTC.

The chain combines TRBV5-1 with TRBJ2-7; 7 bases line up with TRBD1. CDR1 and CDR2 from the germline V gene are SGHRS and YFSETQ. This CDR3 is 15 amino acids long. V was clipped by 4 bases and J by 4 bases; unmatched bases: 11. CDR3 in DNA: TGCGCCAGCAGCCTGCAGGGGACAGCAGTTTACGAGCAGTACTTC. Translated, it gives CASSLQGTAVYEQYF.

The gene calls are TRBV5-4 and TRBJ2-7, with D tentatively TRBD2 (6 bases). The CDR3 covers 16 residues. Trimming stripped 3 bases from V and 0 bases from J, with 16 bases between. In germline, CDR1 is SGHNT, CDR2 YYREEE (reference sequence). CDR3 in amino acids: CASSSPTGESSYEQYF. The CDR3 DNA sequence: TGTGCCAGCAGCTCCCCGACGGGGGAGAGCTCCTACGAGCAGTACTTC.

The chain couples TRBV5-4 to TRBJ2-5, with D possibly TRBD1 on 5 matching bases. CDR1 is SGHNT, CDR2 YYREEE, per germline (reference sequence). The CDR3 consists of 13 residues. V lost 1 base, J lost 3 bases, and 7 bases lay in between. In DNA, the CDR3 is TGTGCCAGCAGCTTGAAAGGGGAAGAGACCCAGTACTTC. This codes for CASSLKGEETQYF.

This clone has more than one count but fewer than ten. The V call is TRBV19, the J call TRBJ1-2; TRBD1 is a possible D gene (6 bases). CDR3 length equals 17 residues. V was clipped by 1 base and J by 0 bases, with 15 bases between them. CDR1 is LNHDA, CDR2 SQIVND, per germline (reference sequence). CDR3 in DNA: TGTGCCAGTAGTATAGTCTATGCGGGGGCTACTAACTATGGCTACACCTTC. The encoded protein is CASSIVYAGATNYGYTF.

By sample fraction, this clone is medium-sized. The chain couples TRBV4-1 to TRBJ1-1, with 9 bases matching TRBD1. This CDR3 spans 16 amino acids. Germline V gene lookup returns CDR1 MGHRA and CDR2 YSYEKL. The V gene end was trimmed by 3 bases and the J gene end by 5 bases; junction bases not matched to a gene: 10. The CDR3 DNA sequence: TGCGCCAGCAGCCAGGGGCAGGGACAGGGAAGGACTGAAGCTTTCTTT. This codes for CASSQGQGQGRTEAFF.

By share, this clone counts as medium-sized (0.01 to 0.1%). V usage is TRBV7-2 and J usage is TRBJ1-1; TRBD1 aligns across 7 bases. This CDR3 has 13 residues. Germline V gene data show CDR1 as SGHTA and CDR2 as FQGNSA. V shed 8 bases and J 1 base; nucleotides not matched to a gene: 4. CDR3 amino acids: CASLGQWNTEAFF. Written as DNA, the CDR3 is TGTGCCAGCTTGGGACAGTGGAACACTGAAGCTTTCTTT.

The chain uses TRBV19 and TRBJ1-1; weak D call: TRBD1 (6 bases). Germline V lookup: CDR1 LNHDA, CDR2 SQIVND (reference sequence). The CDR3 covers 15 residues. The germline V and J ends were trimmed by 2 bases and 0 bases, with 10 bases remaining between them. The CDR3 loop is CASSINRAVNTEAFF. CDR3 DNA: TGTGCCAGTAGTATAAACAGGGCGGTGAACACTGAAGCTTTCTTT.

The chain joins TRBV18 to TRBJ2-3, with 14 bases that match TRBD2. This CDR3 is 17 amino acids long. The germline CDR1 and CDR2 sequences are KGHSH and LQKENI. The V segment lost 3 bases and the J segment 4 bases; nucleotides outside the gene matches: 6. CDR3 bases: TGTGCCAGCTCACCCGGGACTAGCGGGGGTTTTTCAGATACGCAGTATTTT. Its translation: CASSPGTSGGFSDTQYF. Complete variable domain (other parts from reference TRBV18 and TRBJ2-3): NAGVMQNPRHLVRRRGQEARLRCSPMKGHSHVYWYRQLPEEGLKFMVYLQKENIIDESGMPKERFSAEFPKEGPSILRIQQVVRGDSAAYFCASSPGTSGGFSDTQYFGPGTRLTVL.

This chain joins TRBV18 and TRBJ2-7, with D maybe TRBD2 (5 bases). Germline assignment: CDR1 KGHSH and CDR2 LQKENI. V lost 6 bases to trimming and J lost 4 bases, with 10 bases between them. CDR3 length: 12 amino acids. In nucleotides, the CDR3 is TGTGCCAGCTCCCCCGAGGGATACGAGCAGTACTTC. Protein product: CASSPEGYEQYF.

J is TRBJ2-5 and V is TRBV19; 9 bases fit TRBD1. J gave up 5 bases and V 5 bases, and 12 bases lay outside the gene matches. Per the germline V gene, CDR1 is LNHDA and CDR2 is SQIVND (reference sequence). This CDR3 region has 16 residues. The chain's CDR3 is CASSSGTGSVMETQYF. The CDR3 DNA sequence: TGTGCCAGTAGTTCAGGGACAGGGTCCGTCATGGAGACCCAGTACTTC.

This chain joins TRBV6-6 and TRBJ2-3; the match to TRBD2 covers 12 bases. CDR1 is MNHNY, CDR2 SVGAGI, per germline (reference sequence). CDR3 length: 16 amino acids. The V gene end was trimmed by 0 bases and the J gene end by 4 bases; junction bases not matched to a gene: 2. DNA of the CDR3: TGTGCCAGCAGTTACTCCCTAGCGGGGGGGTCAGATACGCAGTATTTT. It codes for CASSYSLAGGSDTQYF.

The V call is TRBV7-9, the J call TRBJ1-2, with 9 positions matching TRBD1. The length of the CDR3 is 15 residues. Germline CDR1 and CDR2: SEHNR and FQNEAQ (reference sequence). V gave up 4 bases and J gave up 6 bases; unmatched junction bases: 9. For the CDR3, the DNA is TGTGCCAGCAGCTCCCGACAGGGGGTTCGTAATGGCTACACCTTC. It codes for CASSSRQGVRNGYTF. The full variable domain, completed using reference TRBV7-9 and TRBJ1-2, is DTGVSQNPRHKITKRGQNVTFRCDPISEHNRLYWYRQTLGQGPEFLTYFQNEAQLEKSRLLSDRFSAERPKGSFSTLEIQRTEQGDSAMYLCASSSRQGVRNGYTFGSGTRLTVV.